The sequence of this T cell receptor (beta chain) was determined in a study of vaccination effects on CD4 cells after COVID-19. After expansion with viral peptide pools in the ViraFEST assay, antigen-specific CD4+ T cells were sequenced. Following a roughly 9-day culture, CD4+ T cells were purified. According to the study, vaccine recipients showed no prior SARS-CoV-2 infection and negative nucleocapsid antibodies. PBMC cultures contained 1.8 million or so cells per well, about 11 IU/ml IL-2 and 10 ug/ml peptides. Days 3 and 7 saw half the medium replaced with IL-2 medium. CDR1 is SQVTM and CDR2 is ANQGSEA in the germline V gene. Deletions cut 6 bases from V and 3 bases from J, with 14 bases between. The CDR3 runs 13 residues. On this clone itself: Its antigen is not known.

Sequenced by immunoSEQ multiplex PCR; TCRdb stores in-frame clones only, minus some. This table has tens of thousands of clones, over 70% appearing once. The V call is TRBV29-1, the J call TRBJ1-1, with D possibly matching TRBD1 (6 bases). This specimen consisted of CD4+ T cells from PBMCs cultured with HCoV-OC43 spike peptides, obtained before COVID-19 vaccination. Noted subset: HCoV-OC43 spike overlapping peptide pool stimulation. The origin of this receptor is a human donor who received a COVID-19 vaccine. Here the CDR3 DNA reads TGCAGCGTCTCAACAGGGAGCGACACTGAAGCTTTCTTT. It encodes CSVSTGSDTEAFF.